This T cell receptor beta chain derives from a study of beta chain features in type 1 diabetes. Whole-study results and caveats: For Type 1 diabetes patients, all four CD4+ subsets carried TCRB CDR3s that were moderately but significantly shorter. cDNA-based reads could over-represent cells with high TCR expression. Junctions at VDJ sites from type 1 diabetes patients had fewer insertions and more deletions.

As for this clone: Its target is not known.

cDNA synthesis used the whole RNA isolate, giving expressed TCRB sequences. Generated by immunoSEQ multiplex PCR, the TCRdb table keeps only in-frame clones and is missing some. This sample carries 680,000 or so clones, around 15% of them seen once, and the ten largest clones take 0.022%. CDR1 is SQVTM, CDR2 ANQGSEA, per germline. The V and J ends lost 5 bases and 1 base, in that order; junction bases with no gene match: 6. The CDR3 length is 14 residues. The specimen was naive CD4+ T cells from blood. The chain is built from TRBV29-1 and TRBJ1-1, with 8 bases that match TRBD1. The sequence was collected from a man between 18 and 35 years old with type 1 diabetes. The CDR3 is CSVQRDRGNTEAFF. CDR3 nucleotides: TGCAGCGTTCAAAGAGACAGGGGGAACACTGAAGCTTTCTTT. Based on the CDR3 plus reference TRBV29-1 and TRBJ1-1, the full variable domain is SAVISQKPSRDICQRGTSLTIQCQVDSQVTMMFWYRQQPGQSLTLIATANQGSEATYESGFVIDKFPISRPNLTFSTLTVSNMSPEDSSIYLCSVQRDRGNTEAFFGQGTRLTVV.